This is a list of T cell receptor beta chains from one sample in a study of blood T cells in healthy people across ages. TCRdb passed the 5' RACE reads through MiXCR, listing each CDR3 protein once. The repertoire holds around 1,600,000 distinct CDR3 sequences, with approximately 43% as singletons. The sequenced sample consisted of blood. Receptors were obtained from a woman aged 18-29 years in good health. Both conserved end residues are part of each CDR3. Fields, in order: clone size, CDR3 length, J gene, V gene, D gene, CDR3 DNA, CDR3 protein. D genes are given only for firm matches. Rows may omit the clone size; those that give it use once, few, many or a size class.

-	13	TRBJ1-6	TRBV15	-	TGTGCCACCAGCAGAGAATATGATTCACCCCTCCACTTT	CATSREYDSPLHF
-	14	TRBJ2-7	TRBV5-5	-	TGTGCCAGCAGCTTGGCCATGGGGTCGGGTGAGCAGTACTTC	CASSLAMGSGEQYF
many	15	TRBJ2-7	TRBV7-6	-	TGTGCCAGCAGCTTAGGTGCGGGACCCTCCTACGAGCAGTACTTC	CASSLGAGPSYEQYF
few	15	TRBJ2-3	TRBV18	-	TGTGCCAGCTCACCACCGGGTCCAGCTGCAGATACGCAGTATTTT	CASSPPGPAADTQYF
few	14	TRBJ1-6	TRBV12-3/TRBV12-4	-	TGTGCCAGCACTAGGACAGAGAATAATTCACCCCTCCACTTT	CASTRTENNSPLHF
-	12	TRBJ1-6	TRBV25-1	TRBD1	TGTGCCAGCAGTTGGGACAGCACACCCCTCCACTTT	CASSWDSTPLHF
-	15	TRBJ1-2	TRBV5-1	-	TGCGCCAGCAGCTCAGCGGATCCCTTAACTTCGCGCTACACCTTC	CASSSADPLTSRYTF
-	15	TRBJ2-7	TRBV9	TRBD2	TGTGCCAGCAGCGCGGGACGAGCGGGGACCTACGAGCAGTACTTC	CASSAGRAGTYEQYF
few	14	TRBJ2-4	TRBV29-1	-	TGCAGCGTTGATTTCAGGGCAGGGAGGAATGAGCAGTACTTC	CSVDFRAGRNEQYF
-	15	TRBJ2-3	TRBV28	TRBD2	TGTGCCAGCAGTTTTTCTAGCGGGAGGGCGGATACGCAGTATTTT	CASSFSSGRADTQYF
many	15	TRBJ2-1	TRBV6-6	TRBD2	TGTGCCAGCAGTTTAGCGGGAGTCTCCTACAATGAGCAGTTCTTC	CASSLAGVSYNEQFF
few	12	TRBJ2-1	TRBV3-1	-	TGTGCCAGCGCAGGGAGCGGAAGTGAGCAGTTCTTC	CASAGSGSEQFF
-	13	TRBJ1-1	TRBV29-1	-	TGCGACATCAGGAGGGATTTGAACACTGAAGCTTTCTTT	CDIRRDLNTEAFF
-	14	TRBJ1-6	TRBV27	-	TGTGCCAGCAGCCAACAGGGCTGGAATTCACCCCTCCACTTT	CASSQQGWNSPLHF
-	14	TRBJ2-7	TRBV28	-	TGTGCCAGCAGTTTAATCGGCAGTGGGTACGAGCAGTACTTC	CASSLIGSGYEQYF
-	15	TRBJ2-7	TRBV4-3	-	TGCGCCAGCAGCCAAGAGTCCAGGGATGCCTACGAGCAGTACTTC	CASSQESRDAYEQYF
-	14	TRBJ2-7	TRBV25-1	-	TGTGCCAGCAGTGGTGACAGGAGACAATACGAGCAGTACTTC	CASSGDRRQYEQYF
-	13	TRBJ1-2	TRBV10-3	TRBD1	TGTGCCATCAGTGGGACAGGGGTTTATGGCTACACCTTC	CAISGTGVYGYTF
few	19	TRBJ2-3	TRBV7-2	TRBD2	TGTGCCAGCAGCTCGAGAAGTGTACTAGCGGGAAAAGGGGCAGATACGCAGTATTTT	CASSSRSVLAGKGADTQYF
few	14	TRBJ1-5	TRBV20-1	TRBD1	TGCAGTGCTCCTCGGACAGGTTCAAATCAGCCCCAGCATTTT	CSAPRTGSNQPQHF
few	11	TRBJ1-1	TRBV7-9	-	TGTGCCAGCAGCTTAGGGGTGGGAGCTTTCTTT	CASSLGVGAFF
once	14	TRBJ2-7	TRBV3-1	-	TGTGCCAGCAGTTCGGCATGGGGATCCTCCGAGCAGTACTTC	CASSSAWGSSEQYF
-	13	TRBJ2-5	TRBV24-1	-	TGTGCCACCACCGGGTCCGACAGCGAGACCCAGTACTTC	CATTGSDSETQYF
-	15	TRBJ2-1	TRBV20-1	-	TGCAGTGCTAGAGAAGGGCGTGGGGGGATCCATGAGCAGTTCTTC	CSAREGRGGIHEQFF
-	14	TRBJ1-2	TRBV6-1	-	TGTGCCAGCAGTGGGGCGTCCAAAGAGTATGGCTACACCTTC	CASSGASKEYGYTF
-	15	TRBJ1-2	TRBV29-1	-	TGCAGCGTTGACCCGAGGGCAGGGTCTAACTATGGCTACACCTTC	CSVDPRAGSNYGYTF
-	16	TRBJ2-7	TRBV5-1	TRBD2	TGCGCCAGCAGCTTGGCACCAGCGGGGGGCTACAATGAGCAGTACTTC	CASSLAPAGGYNEQYF
-	21	TRBJ1-6	TRBV15	-	TGTGCCACCAGCAGAGAAACGGTGGGGGACATGCTCGGATTGGATAATTCACCCCTCCACTTT	CATSRETVGDMLGLDNSPLHF
-	15	TRBJ2-1	TRBV12-3/TRBV12-4	-	TGTGCCAGCAGTTCCCCCGGGACCCGTAACAATGAGCAGTTCTTC	CASSSPGTRNNEQFF
-	11	TRBJ1-2	TRBV20-1	TRBD1	TGCAGTGCAGTATACAGGGGCGGCTACACCTTC	CSAVYRGGYTF
-	14	TRBJ2-1	TRBV28	TRBD2	TGTGCCAGCGTGGGGCCTAGCGGGAACAATGAGCAGTTCTTC	CASVGPSGNNEQFF
-	16	TRBJ1-6	TRBV7-2	-	TGTGCCAGCAGCTTCGGAGGTTTACAGAATAATTCACCCCCCCACTTT	CASSFGGLQNNSPPHF
few	14	TRBJ2-5	TRBV20-1	-	TGCAGTGCCAGGAGAGGGACCGAACAAGAGACCCAGTACTTC	CSARRGTEQETQYF
-	17	TRBJ1-6	TRBV20-1	-	TGCAGTGCCCTAAGTTCGCTCTTGAGCTCCTATAATTCACCCCTCCACTTT	CSALSSLLSSYNSPLHF
few	15	TRBJ2-1	TRBV4-3	-	TGCGCCAGCTCTTGGGCCTTAGACTCCTACAATGAGCAGTTCTTC	CASSWALDSYNEQFF
-	15	TRBJ1-2	TRBV29-1	-	TGCAGCGTCCCTCACGGGGGAGTGGGGGTCTATGGCTACACCTTC	CSVPHGGVGVYGYTF
many	16	TRBJ2-3	TRBV7-9	-	TGTGCCAGCAGCTTAGCGGAGGGAAAATACACAGATACGCAGTATTTT	CASSLAEGKYTDTQYF
-	16	TRBJ1-5	TRBV2	TRBD1	TGTGCCAGCAGTGGGGCCGGACAGGTCCTCAATCAGCCCCAGCATTTT	CASSGAGQVLNQPQHF
-	19	TRBJ2-2	TRBV24-1	TRBD2	TGTGCCACCAGTGATCCACCTGGGACTAGCGGGGGGAACACCGGGGAGCTGTTTTTT	CATSDPPGTSGGNTGELFF
-	13	TRBJ2-7	TRBV27	TRBD1	TGTGCCAGCAGTTTTAGACAGGGAAGCGAGCAGTACTTC	CASSFRQGSEQYF
-	13	TRBJ2-7	TRBV4-1	-	TGCGCCAGCAGCCAAGGACAGCAGTGCGAGCAGTACTTC	CASSQGQQCEQYF
few	19	TRBJ1-6	TRBV21-1	-	TGTGCCAGCAGCACCTACCCCAATGCGCAGCTCTCCTATAATTCACCCCTCCACTTT	CASSTYPNAQLSYNSPLHF
-	15	TRBJ2-2	TRBV2	-	TGTGCCAGCGAGAAATGGCAGGCGAACACCGGGGAGCTGTTTTTT	CASEKWQANTGELFF
-	13	TRBJ2-2	TRBV5-1	-	TGCGCCAGCAGCTGGGACGGTACCGGGGAGCTGTTTTTT	CASSWDGTGELFF
once	14	TRBJ1-1	TRBV7-2	TRBD1	TGTGCCAGCAGTCAAGGACAGGGTGAGACTGAAGCTTTCTTT	CASSQGQGETEAFF
few	16	TRBJ1-2	TRBV6-5	-	TGTGCCAGCAGTAGTACCCACCGGGGAGGCTCCTATGGCTACACCTTC	CASSSTHRGGSYGYTF
-	14	TRBJ2-3	TRBV20-1	TRBD2	TGCAGTGCTACCGGGAGGCGGAGCACAGATACGCAGTATTTT	CSATGRRSTDTQYF
-	12	TRBJ1-1	TRBV2	-	TGTGCCAGCAGTGATCGGGCAGTTGTAGCTTTCTTT	CASSDRAVVAFF
few	15	TRBJ2-7	TRBV12-5	-	TGTGCTAGTGGTTTGGCCACCGTGACTCCACAAGCCCAGTACTTC	CASGLATVTPQAQYF
-	22	TRBJ2-3	TRBV21-1	-	TGTGCCAGCAGCAAGCGCCCGGGACAGAGAGCCATTCCCACCACTAGCACAGATACGCAGTATTTT	CASSKRPGQRAIPTTSTDTQYF